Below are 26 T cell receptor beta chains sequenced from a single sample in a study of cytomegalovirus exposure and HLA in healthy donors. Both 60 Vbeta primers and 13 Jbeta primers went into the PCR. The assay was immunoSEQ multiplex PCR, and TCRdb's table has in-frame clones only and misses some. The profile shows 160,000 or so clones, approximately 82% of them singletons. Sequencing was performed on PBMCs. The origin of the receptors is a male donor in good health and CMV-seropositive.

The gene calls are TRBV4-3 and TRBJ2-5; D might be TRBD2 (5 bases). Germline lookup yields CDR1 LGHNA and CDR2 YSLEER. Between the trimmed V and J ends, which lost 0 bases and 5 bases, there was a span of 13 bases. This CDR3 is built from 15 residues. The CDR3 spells CASSQDPYGEETQYF. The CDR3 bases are TGCGCCAGCAGCCAAGATCCTTACGGGGAGGAGACCCAGTACTTC.

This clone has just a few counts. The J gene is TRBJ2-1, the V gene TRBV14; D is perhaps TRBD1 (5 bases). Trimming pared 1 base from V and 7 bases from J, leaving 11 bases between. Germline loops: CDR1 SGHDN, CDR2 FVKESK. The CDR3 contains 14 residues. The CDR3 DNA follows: TGTGCCAGCAGCCAAGCTGGCAGGGCTAATGAGCAGTTCTTC. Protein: CASSQAGRANEQFF.

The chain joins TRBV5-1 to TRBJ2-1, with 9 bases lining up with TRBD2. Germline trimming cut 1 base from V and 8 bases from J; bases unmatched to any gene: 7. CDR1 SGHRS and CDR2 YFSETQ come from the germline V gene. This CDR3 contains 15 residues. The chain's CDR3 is CASSLNSGSTHEQFF. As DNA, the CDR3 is TGCGCCAGCAGCTTGAATAGCGGGAGCACCCATGAGCAGTTCTTC.

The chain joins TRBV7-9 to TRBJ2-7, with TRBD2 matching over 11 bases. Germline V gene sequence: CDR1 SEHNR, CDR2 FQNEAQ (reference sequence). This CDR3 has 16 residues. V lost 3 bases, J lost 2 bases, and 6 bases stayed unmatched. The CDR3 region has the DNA TGTGCCAGCAGCTTGCAGACTAGCGGGATCCCCTACGAGCAGTACTTC. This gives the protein CASSLQTSGIPYEQYF. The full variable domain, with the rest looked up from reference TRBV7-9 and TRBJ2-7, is DTGVSQNPRHKITKRGQNVTFRCDPISEHNRLYWYRQTLGQGPEFLTYFQNEAQLEKSRLLSDRFSAERPKGSFSTLEIQRTEQGDSAMYLCASSLQTSGIPYEQYFGPGTRLTVT.

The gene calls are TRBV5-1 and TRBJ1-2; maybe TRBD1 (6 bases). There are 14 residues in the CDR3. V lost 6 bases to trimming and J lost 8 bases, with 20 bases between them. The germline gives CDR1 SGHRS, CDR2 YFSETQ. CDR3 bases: TGCGCCAGCACCAGAGGACAGAATGAGTACGGCTACACCTTC. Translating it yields CASTRGQNEYGYTF.

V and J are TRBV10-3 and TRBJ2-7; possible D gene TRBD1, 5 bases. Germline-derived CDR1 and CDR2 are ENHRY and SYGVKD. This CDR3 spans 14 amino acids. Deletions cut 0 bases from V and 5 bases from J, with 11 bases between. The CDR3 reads CAISESNRNHEQYF. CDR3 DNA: TGTGCCATCAGTGAGTCAAACAGGAACCACGAGCAGTACTTC.

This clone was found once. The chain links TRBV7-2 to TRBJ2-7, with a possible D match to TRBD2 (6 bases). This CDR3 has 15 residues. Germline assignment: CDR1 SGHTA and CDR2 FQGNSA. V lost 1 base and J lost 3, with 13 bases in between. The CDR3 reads CASSLELGGNYEQYF. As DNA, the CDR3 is TGTGCCAGCAGCTTAGAGTTGGGCGGGAACTACGAGCAGTACTTC. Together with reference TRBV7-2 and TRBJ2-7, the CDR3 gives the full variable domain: GAGVSQSPSNKVTEKGKDVELRCDPISGHTALYWYRQSLGQGLEFLIYFQGNSAPDKSGLPSDRFSAERTGGSVSTLTIQRTQQEDSAVYLCASSLELGGNYEQYFGPGTRLTVT.

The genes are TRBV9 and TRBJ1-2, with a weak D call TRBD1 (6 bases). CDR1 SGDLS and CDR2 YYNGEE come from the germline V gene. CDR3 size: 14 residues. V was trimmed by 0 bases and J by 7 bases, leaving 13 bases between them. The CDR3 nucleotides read TGTGCCAGCAGCGTAGGCACCAGGGGTGGTGGCTACACCTTC. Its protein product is CASSVGTRGGGYTF.

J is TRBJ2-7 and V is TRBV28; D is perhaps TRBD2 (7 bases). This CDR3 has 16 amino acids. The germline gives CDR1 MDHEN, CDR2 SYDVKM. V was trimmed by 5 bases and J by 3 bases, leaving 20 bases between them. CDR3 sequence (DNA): TGTGCCAGCAGTCTGGGGGGGGGCAATACAGTCTACGAGCAGTACTTC. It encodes CASSLGGGNTVYEQYF. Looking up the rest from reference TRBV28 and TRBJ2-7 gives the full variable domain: DVKVTQSSRYLVKRTGEKVFLECVQDMDHENMFWYRQDPGLGLRLIYFSYDVKMKEKGDIPEGYSVSREKKERFSLILESASTNQTSMYLCASSLGGGNTVYEQYFGPGTRLTVT.

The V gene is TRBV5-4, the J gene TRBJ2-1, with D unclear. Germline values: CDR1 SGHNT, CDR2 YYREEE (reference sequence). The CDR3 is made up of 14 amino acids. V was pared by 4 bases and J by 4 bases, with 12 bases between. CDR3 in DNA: TGTGCCAGCAGCCCCGATCTACAGTACAATGAGCAGTTCTTC. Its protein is CASSPDLQYNEQFF.

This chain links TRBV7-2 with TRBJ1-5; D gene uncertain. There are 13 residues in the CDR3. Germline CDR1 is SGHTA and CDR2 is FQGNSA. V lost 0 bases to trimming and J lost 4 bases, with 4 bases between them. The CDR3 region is CASSLASNQPQHF. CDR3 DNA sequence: TGTGCCAGCAGCTTAGCCAGTAATCAGCCCCAGCATTTT.

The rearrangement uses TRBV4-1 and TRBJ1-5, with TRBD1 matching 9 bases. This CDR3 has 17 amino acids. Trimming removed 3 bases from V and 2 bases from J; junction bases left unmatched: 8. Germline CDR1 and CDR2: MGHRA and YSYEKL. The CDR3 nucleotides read TGCGCCAGCAGCCAGACAGGGGGGAATAGCGGCAATCAGCCCCAGCATTTT. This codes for CASSQTGGNSGNQPQHF.

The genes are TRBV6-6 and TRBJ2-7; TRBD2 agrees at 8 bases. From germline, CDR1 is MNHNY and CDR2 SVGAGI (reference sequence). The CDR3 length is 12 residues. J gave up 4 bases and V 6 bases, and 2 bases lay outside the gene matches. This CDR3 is CASRAGGYEQYF. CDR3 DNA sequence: TGTGCCAGCAGGGCGGGGGGTTACGAGCAGTACTTC.

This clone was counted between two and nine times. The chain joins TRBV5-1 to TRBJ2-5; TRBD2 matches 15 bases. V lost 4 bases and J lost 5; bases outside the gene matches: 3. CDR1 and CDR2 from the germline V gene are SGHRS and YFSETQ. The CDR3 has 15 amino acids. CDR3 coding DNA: TGCGCCAGCAGCAGGGGGACTAGCGGGAGGGAGACCCAGTACTTC. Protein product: CASSRGTSGRETQYF.

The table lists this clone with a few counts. The CDR3 sequence is CASSTVPGQEEAFF. CDR3 sequence (DNA): TGCGCCAGCAGCACCGTCCCGGGACAGGAAGAAGCTTTCTTT. V gene TRBV5-1 combines with J gene TRBJ1-1; 8 bases map to TRBD1. The CDR3 runs to 14 residues. Per germline, CDR1 SGHRS and CDR2 YFSETQ. Trimming at V came to 4 bases and at J to 8 bases, leaving 10 bases not matched to a gene.

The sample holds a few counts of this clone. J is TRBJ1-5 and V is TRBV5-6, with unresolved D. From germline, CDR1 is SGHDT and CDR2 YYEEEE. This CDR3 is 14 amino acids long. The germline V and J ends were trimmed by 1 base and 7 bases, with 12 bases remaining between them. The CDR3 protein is CASSLFAGFQPQHF. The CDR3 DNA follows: TGTGCCAGCAGCTTGTTTGCAGGTTTCCAGCCCCAGCATTTT.

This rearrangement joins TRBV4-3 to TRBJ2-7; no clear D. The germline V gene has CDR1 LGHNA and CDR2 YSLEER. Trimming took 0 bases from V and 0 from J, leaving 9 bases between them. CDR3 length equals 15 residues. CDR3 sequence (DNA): TGCGCCAGCAGCCAAGATCGGGTAGGCTCCTACGAGCAGTACTTC. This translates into CASSQDRVGSYEQYF.

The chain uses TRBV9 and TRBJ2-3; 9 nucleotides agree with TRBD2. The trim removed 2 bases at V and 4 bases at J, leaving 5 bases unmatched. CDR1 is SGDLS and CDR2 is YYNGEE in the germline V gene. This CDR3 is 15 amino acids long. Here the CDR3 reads CASSVSSGAPDTQYF. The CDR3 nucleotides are TGTGCCAGCAGCGTGTCTAGCGGGGCCCCAGATACGCAGTATTTT.

The CDR3 nucleotides are TGTGCCAGCAGTTTAACGGGACAGGTGATCGGGCAGTTCTTC. It translates to CASSLTGQVIGQFF. The rearrangement joins TRBV27 to TRBJ2-1; 8 bases match TRBD1. V dropped 2 bases and J dropped 12; count of bases not matched to a gene: 9. The CDR3 spans 14 residues. Germline CDR1 and CDR2: MNHEY and SMNVEV (reference sequence).

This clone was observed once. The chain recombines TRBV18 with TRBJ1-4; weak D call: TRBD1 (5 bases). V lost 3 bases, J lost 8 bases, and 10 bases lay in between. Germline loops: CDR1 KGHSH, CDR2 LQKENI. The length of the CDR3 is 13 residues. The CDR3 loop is CASSPRDLEKLFF. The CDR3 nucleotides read TGTGCCAGCTCACCCCGGGACTTAGAAAAACTGTTTTTT. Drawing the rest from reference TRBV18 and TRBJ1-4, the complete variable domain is NAGVMQNPRHLVRRRGQEARLRCSPMKGHSHVYWYRQLPEEGLKFMVYLQKENIIDESGMPKERFSAEFPKEGPSILRIQQVVRGDSAAYFCASSPRDLEKLFFGSGTQLSVL.

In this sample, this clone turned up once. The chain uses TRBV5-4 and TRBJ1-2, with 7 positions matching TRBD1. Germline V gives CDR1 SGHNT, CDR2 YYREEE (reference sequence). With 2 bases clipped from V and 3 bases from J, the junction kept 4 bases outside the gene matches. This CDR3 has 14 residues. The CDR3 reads CASSLGGAYYGYTF. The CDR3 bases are TGTGCCAGCAGCTTAGGGGGCGCTTACTATGGCTACACCTTC.

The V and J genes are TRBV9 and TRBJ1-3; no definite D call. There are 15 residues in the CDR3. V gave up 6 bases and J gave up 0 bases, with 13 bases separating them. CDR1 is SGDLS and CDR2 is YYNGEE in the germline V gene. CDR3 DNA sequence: TGTGCCAGCAACTCCCCACTCCTCTCTGGAAACACCATATATTTT. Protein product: CASNSPLLSGNTIYF. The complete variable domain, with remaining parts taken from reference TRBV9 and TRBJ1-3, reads DSGVTQTPKHLITATGQRVTLRCSPRSGDLSVYWYQQSLDQGLQFLIQYYNGEERAKGNILERFSAQQFPDLHSELNLSSLELGDSALYFCASNSPLLSGNTIYFGEGSWLTVV.

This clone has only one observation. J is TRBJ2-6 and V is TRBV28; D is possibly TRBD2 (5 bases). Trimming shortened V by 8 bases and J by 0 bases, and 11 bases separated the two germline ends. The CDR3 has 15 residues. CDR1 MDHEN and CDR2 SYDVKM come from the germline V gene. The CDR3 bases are TGTGCCAGCCTCACTGGGAGCTCTGGGGCCAACGTCCTGACTTTC. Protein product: CASLTGSSGANVLTF.

The CDR3 spells CASSLAPMEVYTEAFF. DNA for the CDR3: TGTGCCAGCAGCTTAGCGCCGATGGAGGTATACACTGAAGCTTTCTTT. The chain has TRBV7-8 and TRBJ1-1, with D hard to call. The CDR3 is made up of 16 amino acids. The germline V and J ends were trimmed by 0 bases and 3 bases, with 14 bases remaining between them. The germline V gene encodes CDR1 SGHVS and CDR2 FQNEAQ. Drawing the rest from reference TRBV7-8 and TRBJ1-1, the complete variable domain is GAGVSQSPRYKVAKRGQDVALRCDPISGHVSLFWYQQALGQGPEFLTYFQNEAQLDKSGLPSDRFFAERPEGSVSTLKIQRTQQEDSAVYLCASSLAPMEVYTEAFFGQGTRLTVV.

CDR3 residues: CASSVVGALDTIYF. CDR3 nucleotide sequence: TGTGCCAGCAGCGTAGTAGGGGCTTTGGACACCATATATTTT. The chain recombines TRBV9 with TRBJ1-3; weak D call: TRBD1 (5 bases). The CDR3 contains 14 residues. V was cut by 0 bases and J by 8 bases, with 12 bases left in between. Germline CDR1 reads SGDLS; CDR2 reads YYNGEE.

CDR3 nucleotides: TGTGCCAGCAGCTTTGGACAGGGCTTGTACCAAGAGACCCAGTACTTC. Translation gives CASSFGQGLYQETQYF. The rearrangement joins TRBV7-9 to TRBJ2-5; the match to TRBD1 covers 8 bases. V gave up 3 bases and J gave up 0 bases; unmatched junction bases: 6. From germline, CDR1 is SEHNR and CDR2 FQNEAQ (reference sequence). The CDR3 is 16 residues long.